These 24 T cell receptor beta chains share one sample of origin, sequenced in a study of blood T cell repertoires in COVID-19. Some clones are missing from TCRdb's copy, which holds only in-frame ones; the method was immunoSEQ multiplex PCR. This table holds about 210,000 clones, around 80% found once. The specimen sequenced was peripheral blood. The receptors come from an elderly woman with COVID-19, enrolled during active disease.

This clone was observed a handful of times. This chain links TRBV6-2 or TRBV6-3 with TRBJ1-1; D perhaps matches TRBD1 (5 bases). Looked up from germline, CDR1 is MNHEY and CDR2 is SVGEGT. V lost 5 bases and J 4 bases, leaving 20 bases between the germline ends. The CDR3 length is 16 residues. The DNA of the CDR3 is TGTGCCAGCAGTCCGAGCCCCCGCCAGGGACTCACTGAAGCTTTCTTT. Translation gives CASSPSPRQGLTEAFF.

This chain links TRBV5-1 with TRBJ2-2; D remains ambiguous. This CDR3 contains 13 residues. The germline V and J ends were trimmed by 3 bases and 0 bases, with 3 bases remaining between them. Germline V lookup: CDR1 SGHRS, CDR2 YFSETQ. CDR3 residues: CASSWPNTGELFF. CDR3 bases: TGCGCCAGCAGCTGGCCGAACACCGGGGAGCTGTTTTTT.

This rearrangement joins TRBV12-3 or TRBV12-4 to TRBJ2-5, with 10 nucleotides matching TRBD1. This CDR3 is built from 13 residues. V shed 5 bases and J 5 bases; nucleotides not matched to a gene: 2. The CDR3, as DNA: TGTGCCAGCAGTAGGGGACAGGGGGAGACCCAGTACTTC. Translated: CASSRGQGETQYF.

This CDR3 reads CASSVAAGLAGDEQFF. In nucleotides, the CDR3 is TGTGCCAGCAGCGTAGCGGCAGGACTAGCGGGTGATGAGCAGTTCTTC. The chain links TRBV9 to TRBJ2-1; TRBD2 agrees at 11 bases. The CDR3 spans 16 residues. V lost 0 bases and J lost 8; bases outside the gene matches: 7. Germline values: CDR1 SGDLS, CDR2 YYNGEE.

This clone was seen once. V is TRBV6-5 and J is TRBJ2-6; weak D call: TRBD2 (5 bases). Germline CDR1 is MNHEY and CDR2 is SVGAGI. Trimming pared 0 bases from V and 1 base from J, leaving 7 bases between. The CDR3 is made up of 16 amino acids. The CDR3 protein is CASSYSAASGANVLTF. The CDR3 nucleotides read TGTGCCAGCAGTTACTCAGCGGCTTCTGGGGCCAACGTCCTGACTTTC.

The chain has TRBV4-1 and TRBJ2-1; 12 bases align to TRBD1. The germline V gene has CDR1 MGHRA and CDR2 YSYEKL. V shed 3 bases and J 7 bases; nucleotides not matched to a gene: 10. The CDR3 is made up of 17 amino acids. CDR3 nucleotides: TGCGCCAGCAGCCAGCTACACGGGACAGGGGGCGGGAATGAGCAGTTCTTC. Encoded protein: CASSQLHGTGGGNEQFF.

This chain connects TRBV19 to TRBJ2-1, with 10 positions matching TRBD2. The length of the CDR3 is 18 residues. Germline lookup yields CDR1 LNHDA and CDR2 SQIVND (reference sequence). Germline trimming cut 3 bases from V and 1 base from J; bases unmatched to any gene: 9. This chain's CDR3 is CASSIGLAGVASYNEQFF. The CDR3 bases are TGTGCCAGTAGTATTGGGCTAGCGGGAGTAGCTTCCTACAATGAGCAGTTCTTC.

The chain uses TRBV3-1 (or the pseudogene TRBV3-2) and TRBJ1-2; D remains ambiguous. The germline V gene encodes CDR1 LGHDT and CDR2 YNNKEL (reference sequence). The CDR3 extends over 12 amino acids. V was shortened by 4 bases and J by 8 bases, with 11 bases between the two germline ends. CDR3: CASSPRGEGYTF. Written as DNA, the CDR3 is TGTGCCAGCAGCCCCCGTGGGGAGGGCTACACCTTC.

This chain uses TRBV7-3 with TRBJ2-3; weak D call: TRBD2 (7 bases). The CDR3 length is 14 residues. The V end lost 5 bases, the J end lost 4 bases, and 13 bases lay between the germline ends. Germline V lookup: CDR1 SGHTA, CDR2 FQGTGA. The chain's CDR3 is CASSRVGGPDTQYF. The CDR3 nucleotides are TGTGCCAGCAGCCGCGTCGGGGGGCCAGATACGCAGTATTTT.

This clone was observed once. The V call is TRBV7-6, the J call TRBJ2-7; 7 bases are shared with TRBD1. CDR3 length equals 16 residues. V trimming: 3 bases; J trimming: 2 bases; junction bases outside the gene matches: 10. Germline V gene data show CDR1 as SGHVS and CDR2 as FNYEAQ. The CDR3 bases are TGTGCCAGCAGCTTGAGACCCCCGGGACAGACCTACGAGCAGTACTTC. Protein sequence: CASSLRPPGQTYEQYF.

The chain links TRBV3-1 (or the pseudogene TRBV3-2) to TRBJ1-1; possibly TRBD1 for D (5 bases). Looked up from germline, CDR1 is LGHDT and CDR2 is YNNKEL (reference sequence). The V end lost 2 bases, the J end lost 3 bases, and 10 bases lay between the germline ends. There are 14 residues in the CDR3. CDR3: CASSQPGDHTEAFF. The CDR3 DNA reads as TGTGCCAGCAGCCAACCGGGGGATCACACTGAAGCTTTCTTT.

J is TRBJ2-2 and V is TRBV29-1; D gene ambiguous. CDR1 and CDR2 from the germline V gene are SQVTM and ANQGSEA. V shed 5 bases and J shed 0 bases, with 10 bases lying between them. The length of the CDR3 is 14 residues. CDR3 DNA sequence: TGCAGCGTTCAACCGAGCGCGAACACCGGGGAGCTGTTTTTT. As protein: CSVQPSANTGELFF.

V gene TRBV11-1 combines with J gene TRBJ1-2; TRBD1 is a possible D gene (5 bases). The germline CDR1 and CDR2 sequences are SGHAT and FQDESV (reference sequence). V was pared by 5 bases and J by 6 bases, with 10 bases between. This CDR3 region has 12 residues. The CDR3, as DNA: TGTGCCAGCAGCGCCGGAGGGGATGGCTACACCTTC. The encoded protein is CASSAGGDGYTF. The variable domain in full, with the rest retrieved from reference TRBV11-1 and TRBJ1-2, is EAEVAQSPRYKITEKSQAVAFWCDPISGHATLYWYRQILGQGPELLVQFQDESVVDDSQLPKDRFSAERLKGVDSTLKIQPAELGDSAMYLCASSAGGDGYTFGSGTRLTVV.

The chain has TRBV6-2 or TRBV6-3 and TRBJ2-2; the match to TRBD1 covers 7 bases. Germline assignment: CDR1 MNHEY and CDR2 SVGEGT. There are 17 residues in the CDR3. The V gene end was trimmed by 2 bases and the J gene end by 0 bases; junction bases not matched to a gene: 6. The CDR3 DNA is TGTGCCAGCAGTTACCCACCCGGGACAGCGAACACCGGGGAGCTGTTTTTT. Amino acid sequence: CASSYPPGTANTGELFF.

The CDR3 DNA sequence: TGTGCCAGCAGCTACGGACAGGCCGCGTATGGTGGCTACACCTTC. It codes for CASSYGQAAYGGYTF. This chain links TRBV11-2 with TRBJ1-2, with TRBD1 matching over 7 bases. This CDR3 is built from 15 residues. Per germline, CDR1 SGHAT and CDR2 FQNNGV. Unmatched junction bases numbered 12, after V lost 4 bases and J lost 7 bases.

The chain combines TRBV2 with TRBJ1-5; 8 bases are a match to TRBD1. The length of the CDR3 is 12 residues. J lost 15 bases, V lost 4 bases, and 8 bases had no gene match. Looked up from germline, CDR1 is SNHLY and CDR2 is FYNNEI. Written as DNA, the CDR3 is TGTGCCAGCAGTGCCTACGACAGGGGACGGCATTTT. Its translation is CASSAYDRGRHF.

In DNA, the CDR3 is TGCGCGAACACAAACAGGACCGGGACAGGGGGCACAGAAAGGACCCTAGGGGGGATCTACGAGCAGTACTTC. It codes for CANTNRTGTGGTERTLGGIYEQYF. This chain uses TRBV5-1 with TRBJ2-7; 12 bases map to TRBD1. Germline V gives CDR1 SGHRS, CDR2 YFSETQ. This CDR3 region has 24 residues.

This sequence joins TRBV28 and TRBJ1-1; D not certain. Deletions cut 3 bases from V and 6 bases from J, with 11 bases between. CDR1 MDHEN and CDR2 SYDVKM come from the germline V gene. The CDR3 has 13 amino acids. CDR3 bases: TGTGCCAGCAGTTTCTTAAGCGGGCCTGAAGCTTTCTTT. Amino acid sequence: CASSFLSGPEAFF.

The V gene is TRBV5-4, the J gene TRBJ2-7; 7 positions agree with TRBD1. CDR1 and CDR2 from the germline V gene are SGHNT and YYREEE (reference sequence). V gave up 4 bases and J gave up 2 bases; unmatched junction bases: 9. The CDR3 is 15 amino acids. CDR3 nucleotides: TGTGCCAGCAGCCCGGGACAGTCGATGACCTACGAGCAGTACTTC. It specifies CASSPGQSMTYEQYF.

The V and J genes are TRBV5-1 and TRBJ1-5, with D unclear. This CDR3 is built from 14 residues. From germline, CDR1 is SGHRS and CDR2 YFSETQ. The V gene lost 0 bases and the J gene lost 6 bases, with 10 bases spanning the gap. The CDR3 spells CASSLGPEGQPQHF. CDR3 DNA: TGCGCCAGCAGCTTGGGGCCAGAGGGTCAGCCCCAGCATTTT.

The chain recombines TRBV3-1 (or the pseudogene TRBV3-2) with TRBJ1-1; D gene unclear. CDR3 size: 15 residues. Germline values: CDR1 LGHDT, CDR2 YNNKEL (reference sequence). The germline V and J ends were trimmed by 3 bases and 0 bases, with 11 bases remaining between them. In DNA form, the CDR3 reads TGTGCCAGCAGCCACACACAAACCATGAACACTGAAGCTTTCTTT. It codes for CASSHTQTMNTEAFF.

The chain recombines TRBV4-1 with TRBJ2-1; D perhaps matches TRBD2 (6 bases). The germline gives CDR1 MGHRA, CDR2 YSYEKL. The CDR3 runs to 15 residues. Trimming left V 0 bases short and J 8 bases short, with 14 bases between. CDR3 sequence: CASSQDSRGMDEQFF. The CDR3, as DNA: TGCGCCAGCAGCCAAGATTCGCGGGGTATGGATGAGCAGTTCTTC.

This clone was picked up a small number of times. The chain couples TRBV7-9 to TRBJ1-4; unclear D gene. This CDR3 has 15 amino acids. V lost 5 bases and J lost 3, with 13 bases in between. CDR1 and CDR2 (germline): SEHNR, FQNEAQ (reference sequence). CDR3 amino acids: CASSPGKIPNEKLFF. Here the CDR3 DNA reads TGTGCCAGCAGCCCGGGGAAAATACCTAATGAAAAACTGTTTTTT.

For this clone: This CDR3 is also generated by other DNA sequences in the sample. The V and J genes are TRBV3-1 (or the pseudogene TRBV3-2) and TRBJ1-4; D gene uncertain. The CDR3 loop spans 14 amino acids. V dropped 0 bases and J dropped 7 bases, with 9 bases sitting between them. Germline-derived CDR1 and CDR2 are LGHDT and YNNKEL (reference sequence). CDR3 sequence: CASSQDVRGEKLFF. The CDR3 nucleotides read TGTGCCAGCAGCCAAGACGTACGGGGTGAAAAACTGTTTTTT.